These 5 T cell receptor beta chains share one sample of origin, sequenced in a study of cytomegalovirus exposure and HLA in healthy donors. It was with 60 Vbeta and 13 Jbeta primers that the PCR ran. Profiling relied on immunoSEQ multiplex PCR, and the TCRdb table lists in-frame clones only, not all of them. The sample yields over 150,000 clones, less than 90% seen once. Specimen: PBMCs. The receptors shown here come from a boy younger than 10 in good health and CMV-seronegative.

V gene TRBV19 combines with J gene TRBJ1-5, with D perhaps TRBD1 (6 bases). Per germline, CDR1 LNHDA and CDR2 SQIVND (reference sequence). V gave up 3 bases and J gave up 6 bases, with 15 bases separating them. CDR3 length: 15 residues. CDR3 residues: CASSIDSGGTQPQHF. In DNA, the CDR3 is TGTGCCAGTAGTATTGATTCGGGGGGCACTCAGCCCCAGCATTTT.

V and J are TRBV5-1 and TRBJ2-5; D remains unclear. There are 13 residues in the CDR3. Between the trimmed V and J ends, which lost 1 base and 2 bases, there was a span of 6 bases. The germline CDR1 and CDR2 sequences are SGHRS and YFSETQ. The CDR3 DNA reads TGCGCCAGCAGCTTGCGCCAGCAAGAGACCCAGTACTTC. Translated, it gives CASSLRQQETQYF.

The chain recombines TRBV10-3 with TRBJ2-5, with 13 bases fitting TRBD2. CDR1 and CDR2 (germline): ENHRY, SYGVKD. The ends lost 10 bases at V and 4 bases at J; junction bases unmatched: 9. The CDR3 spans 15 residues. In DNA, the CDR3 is TGTGCCACGGCCGGACTAGCGGGAGCTGGAGAGACCCAGTACTTC. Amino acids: CATAGLAGAGETQYF.

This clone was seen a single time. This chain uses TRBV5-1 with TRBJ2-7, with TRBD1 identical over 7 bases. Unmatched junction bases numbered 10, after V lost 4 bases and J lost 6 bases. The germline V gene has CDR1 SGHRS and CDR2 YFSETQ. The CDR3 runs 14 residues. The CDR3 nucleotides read TGCGCCAGCAGCCTTGGGACAGAATGGGCCGAGCAGTACTTC. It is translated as CASSLGTEWAEQYF. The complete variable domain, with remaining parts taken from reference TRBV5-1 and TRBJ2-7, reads KAGVTQTPRYLIKTRGQQVTLSCSPISGHRSVSWYQQTPGQGLQFLFEYFSETQRNKGNFPGRFSGRQFSNSRSEMNVSTLELGDSALYLCASSLGTEWAEQYFGPGTRLTVT.

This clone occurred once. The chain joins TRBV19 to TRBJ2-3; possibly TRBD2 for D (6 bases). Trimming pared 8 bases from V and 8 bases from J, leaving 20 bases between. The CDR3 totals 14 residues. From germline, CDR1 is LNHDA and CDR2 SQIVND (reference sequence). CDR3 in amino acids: CASSPPGTSRTQYF. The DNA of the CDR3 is TGTGCCAGTTCCCCCCCGGGGACTTCCCGTACGCAGTATTTT. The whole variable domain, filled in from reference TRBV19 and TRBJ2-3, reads DGGITQSPKYLFRKEGQNVTLSCEQNLNHDAMYWYRQDPGQGLRLIYYSQIVNDFQKGDIAEGYSVSREKKESFPLTVTSAQKNPTAFYLCASSPPGTSRTQYFGPGTRLTVL.